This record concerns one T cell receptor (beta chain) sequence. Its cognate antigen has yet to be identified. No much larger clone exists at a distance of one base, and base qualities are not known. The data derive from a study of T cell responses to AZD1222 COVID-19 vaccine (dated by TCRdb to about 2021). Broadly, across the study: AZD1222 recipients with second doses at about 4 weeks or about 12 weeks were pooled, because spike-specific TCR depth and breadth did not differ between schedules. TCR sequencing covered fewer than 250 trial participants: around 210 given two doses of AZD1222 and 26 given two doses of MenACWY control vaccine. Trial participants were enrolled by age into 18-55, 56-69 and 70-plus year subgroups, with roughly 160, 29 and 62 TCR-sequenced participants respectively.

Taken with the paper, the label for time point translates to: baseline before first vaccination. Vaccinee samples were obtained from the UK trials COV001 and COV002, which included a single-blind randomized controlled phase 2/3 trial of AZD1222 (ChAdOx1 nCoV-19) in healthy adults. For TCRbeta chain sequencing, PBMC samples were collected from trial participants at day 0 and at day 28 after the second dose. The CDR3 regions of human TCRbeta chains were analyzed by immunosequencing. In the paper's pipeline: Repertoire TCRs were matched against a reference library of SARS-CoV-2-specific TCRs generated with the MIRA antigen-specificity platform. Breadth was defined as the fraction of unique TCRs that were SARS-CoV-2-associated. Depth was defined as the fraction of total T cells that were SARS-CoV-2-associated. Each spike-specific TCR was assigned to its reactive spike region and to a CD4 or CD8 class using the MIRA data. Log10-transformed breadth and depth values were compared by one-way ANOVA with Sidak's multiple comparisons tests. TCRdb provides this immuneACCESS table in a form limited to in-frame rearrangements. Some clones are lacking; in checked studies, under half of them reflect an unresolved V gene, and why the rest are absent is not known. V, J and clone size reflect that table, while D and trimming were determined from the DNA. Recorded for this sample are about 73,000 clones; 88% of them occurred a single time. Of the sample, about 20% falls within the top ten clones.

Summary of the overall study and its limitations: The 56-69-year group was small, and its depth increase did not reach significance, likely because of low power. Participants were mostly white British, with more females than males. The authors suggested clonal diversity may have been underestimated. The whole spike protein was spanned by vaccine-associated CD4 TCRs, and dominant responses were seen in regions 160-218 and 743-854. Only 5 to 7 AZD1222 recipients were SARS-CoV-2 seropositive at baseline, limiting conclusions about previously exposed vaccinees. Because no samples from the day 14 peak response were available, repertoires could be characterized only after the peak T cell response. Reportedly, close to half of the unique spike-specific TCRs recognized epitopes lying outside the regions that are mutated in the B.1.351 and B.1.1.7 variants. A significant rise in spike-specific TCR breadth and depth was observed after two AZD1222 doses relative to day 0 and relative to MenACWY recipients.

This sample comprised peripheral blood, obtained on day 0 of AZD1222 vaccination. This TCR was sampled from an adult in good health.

The nucleotides read TGTGCCAGCAGTGAAACAGGGACAGGGGGTACCTATGGCTACACCTTC. Translated, this gives CASSETGTGGTYGYTF. The V and J segments used are TRBV2 and TRBJ1-2, with 11 bases matching TRBD1. Including the terminal cysteine and phenylalanine, the CDR3 comprises 16 residues. Kept here is only the CDR3 DNA, which spans 48 bases and is read in frame from base 1. CDR1 and CDR2, looked up from the germline V gene, are SNHLY and FYNNEI. V ends up 2 bases short and J 4 bases short, with an unmatched junction base count of 6.